This TCR beta chain was profiled in a study of identical twins (TCRdb year 2016). The study in broad terms: The study deep-sequenced TCR alpha and beta repertoires from monozygotic twins, unrelated adults of various ages and cord blood to test whether fetal clonotypes persist. To rule out contamination, replicate twin experiments were performed at different times with different library preparation protocols.

The library was produced with 5' RACE. The reads were generated on an Illumina HiSeq 2000. Template switching added a universal primer binding site, and the final cDNA carried a unique molecular identifier that allowed TCR cDNA molecules to be counted accurately. First-strand cDNA for TCR alpha and beta chains was synthesized from specific primers in the conserved constant-segment region. To control for contamination, each cDNA library was double barcoded with a SMART-Mk sample barcode plus Illumina barcodes. TruSeq adapter sequences along with Illumina sample barcodes were introduced in two successive PCR steps. Sequencing of the TCR alpha and beta cDNA libraries was done on the Illumina HiSeq platform using custom primers. Under the source paper's analysis protocol: MiGEC processed the raw reads to extract unique molecular identifiers, while MiXCR was used to determine the CDR3 positions. For each individual, recombination models were inferred using an EM algorithm with the repgenHMM and IGoR tools. Shared clonotypes were analyzed with the tcR package in R, and sharing was normalized by the product of cloneset sizes. To study raw recombination without the effects of thymic and clonal selection, out-of-frame nonproductive sequences were analyzed. TCRdb reworked the public reads: Q25 trimming with fastp, MiXCR clone assembly, productive beta chains retained. Rows with one shared CDR3 protein collapse into an entry with the most common genes and DNA. The authors' filters were not applied to this entry. Recorded for this sample are hundreds of thousands of distinct CDR3 sequences; over 9% of them occurred a single time. The ten largest clones add up to 7.2% of the sample.

Only healthy Caucasian donors were included. The twin cohort comprised three pairs of female monozygotic twins, all aged roughly 18 to 30 years. Positive isolation kits from Invitrogen were used to isolate CD4+ and CD8+ T cell populations. Regarding this clonotype: Its recognized antigen is unknown. No base qualities exist here, and no much larger clone lies one base off it.

At the junction V is shortened by 3 bases and J by 4 bases, with 16 bases in between. The CDR3 contains 15 residues, cysteine and valine counted. Of all the DNA, just the CDR3 is kept, 45 bases in frame from base 1. Sequences SGHAT (CDR1) and FQNNGV (CDR2) are obtained from the germline V gene. Study-level results and caveats: Compared with coincidental sharing between unrelated individuals, out-of-frame TCR alpha sequences shared between twins showed an excess of sequences with low generation probability. A weaker excess of twin sharing was found in beta out-of-frame sequences because the signal-to-noise ratio was lowered by fewer shared sequences. Zero-insertion analyses could be partly confounded by invariant T cells such as MAIT and iNKT, though diverse VJ usage argued against such confounding for most clonotypes. Recombination models systematically underestimated out-of-frame TCR alpha sharing in monozygotic twins but agreed with sharing between unrelated individuals. Because the same donors could not be followed over many years, the conclusions depended on cross-sectional statistical analysis. Fewer insertions were carried by abundant cord blood beta clonotypes; a weaker similar trend was observed in young adult naive repertoires, while no such trend was observed in memory repertoires.

These data were likewise used in another study, on yellow fever vaccine responses in identical twins. Taken from the second paper: The T cell response to vaccination in identical twins was reported by the authors to appear partly convergent and partly personalized. In identical twins, the study followed T cell clones that responded to the vaccine with precision.

Material for sequencing was CD8+ T cells sorted from blood. The sequence derives from a woman in her late teens or twenties in good health. The rearranged chain carries TRBV11-2 and TRBJ2-7; confidence is insufficient to name the D gene. The DNA is as follows: TGTGCCAGCAGCTTGGAAGCGTCGGCCCGATACGAGCAGTACGTC. Its coded protein is CASSLEASARYEQYV.